This TCR beta chain was documented in a study of spatial heterogeneity in lung cancer (dated by TCRdb to between 2018 and 2020). Study-wide context: More beta-chain than alpha-chain transcripts were consistently detected, likely reflecting higher beta-chain transcript abundance. In the raw uncorrected reads, each unique combination of TCR and UMI appeared more than ten times on average. In non-small cell lung cancer, the study made a quantitative comparison of TCR alpha and beta repertoires among multiple tumor regions, matched nontumor lung and blood. TCR repertoire features were related to nonsynonymous mutation counts determined by whole-exome sequencing of tumor tissue. In tumor regions, TCR transcript counts showed a strong correlation with a T cell transcriptional module score derived from matched bulk RNA-seq. At surgery, fewer than 250 tumor regions, 64 matched nontumor lung samples and about 56 PBMC samples were TCR-sequenced for both alpha and beta chains.

Library method: 5' RACE. Instrument used: NextSeq 500. To allow correction of PCR and sequencing errors, the TCR library protocol tagged every TCR cDNA molecule with a unique molecular identifier. Per the original workflow: Decombinator tools were used for TCR identification, UMI-based error correction and CDR3 extraction. Expanded TCRs were defined as those above a frequency of 2 per 1,000, corresponding to the top 1% of the tumor frequency distribution. Expanded tumor TCRs statistically deemed absent (corrected P<0.05) from at least one tumor region were classed as regional, and all other expanded tumor TCRs were classed as ubiquitous. Rényi diversity was computed with the R vegan package after subsampling each repertoire 100 times to 5,000 TCRs. CDR3 similarity networks were built from amino acid triplet string-kernel similarity, with CDR3s being connected when pairwise similarity was above 0.82. Using fastp trimming at Q25 and MiXCR clonotype assembly, TCRdb reanalyzed the public sequencing data and kept in-frame beta chains. Entries that share a CDR3 protein sequence are merged under the most common genes and DNA. V and J calls and clone size were set by TCRdb, not the authors. The sample table contains fewer than 3,000 distinct CDR3 sequences; only one count was recorded for 4.5% of them. Of the sample, about 17% is held by the ten largest clones.

The CDR3 has 14 amino acids, counting the end cysteine and phenylalanine. CDR3 DNA only is kept here, 42 bases in frame from base 1. V and J are truncated by 1 base and 2 bases respectively, leaving an intervening sequence of 7 bases. Looking up the germline V gene (reference sequence) yields CDR1 SGHNT and CDR2 YYREEE. With regard to this clonotype: The specificity of this receptor is unknown. It has no much larger one-base neighbor in the sample; base qualities were not kept.

Sample time point, as interpreted from the label and publication: sample taken at primary tumor resection. Donors were 65 to 85 patients with early-stage, untreated non-small cell lung cancer from the lung TRACERx cohort. Without any cell sorting, TCR sequencing was performed on whole RNA extracted either from tumor and nontumor lung tissue or from cryopreserved PBMC samples. A patient was chosen for TCR sequencing only when enough RNA was available from at least two tumor regions. Before being selected, tumor and adjacent nontumor lung specimens were reviewed by a lung pathologist. Points the paper makes about the study in general: Estimated TCR-seq coverage of tumor T cells was only around 6.7% for alpha chains and around 13% for beta chains. Confirming at a functional level the hypothesis that regional TCRs recognize regional mutations was considered to require additional single-cell paired TCR alpha and beta sequencing. The tumor nonsynonymous mutation count correlated with the number of expanded intratumoral alpha and beta TCRs. Counts of ubiquitous and regional expanded TCRs correlated with counts of ubiquitous and regional nonsynonymous mutations, respectively.

The chain joins TRBV5-4 to TRBJ2-1, with no D gene named confidently. The source was lung tumor tissue, collected at surgery. The TCR comes from a female donor with early-stage non-small cell lung cancer. The sequenced DNA is TGTGCCAGCAGCTTGCCAGCGACCTACAATGAGCAGTTCTTC. The resulting protein is CASSLPATYNEQFF.